This T cell receptor (beta chain) is drawn from a study of T-cell reconstitution after alpha-beta-depleted transplantation in children. V lost 4 bases to trimming and J lost 5 bases, with 8 bases between them. Germline CDR1 SGHVS, CDR2 FQNEAQ. The CDR3 has 12 amino acids. TCRbeta library preparation incorporated unique molecular identifiers. TCRdb called the PCR reads again in MiXCR, with one record for every CDR3 protein. The repertoire has 100,000 or so distinct CDR3 sequences, 12% of them found once; the top ten carry 14%. This clonotype appeared a few times. The chain links TRBV7-8 to TRBJ2-5; D unresolved. The receptor comes from a human donor who donated a stem cell graft to a child with inherited bone marrow failure. The sample consisted of PBMCs from the stem cell graft donor, taken from the stem cell graft. The DNA of the CDR3 is TGTGCCAGCAGCTCAAACACCGAGACCCAGTACTTC. This translates into CASSSNTETQYF.